The 27 T cell receptor beta chains in this list originate from one sample, sequenced in a study of blood T cell repertoires in COVID-19 (dated by TCRdb to 2018 to 2021). Receptor libraries were prepared by the immunoSEQ multiplex PCR assay. TCRdb limited this immuneACCESS table to in-frame rearrangements with V and J called. A share of clones is missing; checked studies link under half to unresolved V genes, and the rest is unexplained. Within this sample are some 270,000 clones, with roughly 84% of them counted one time only. About 1.6% of the sample comes from the top ten. Sequenced input: peripheral blood. The receptors here all came from a woman aged 35 to 49 who had recovered from COVID-19.

V gene TRBV5-4 combines with J gene TRBJ1-3, with a weak D call TRBD1 (6 bases). CDR3 size: 13 residues. The germline gives CDR1 SGHNT, CDR2 YYREEE (reference sequence). V was cut by 0 bases and J by 8 bases, with 9 bases left in between. The CDR3 nucleotides read TGTGCCAGCAGCTTGGCAGGGGAGTACACCATATATTTT. Protein: CASSLAGEYTIYF. Drawing the rest from reference TRBV5-4 and TRBJ1-3, the complete variable domain is ETGVTQSPTHLIKTRGQQVTLRCSSQSGHNTVSWYQQALGQGPQFIFQYYREEENGRGNFPPRFSGLQFPNYSSELNVNALELDDSALYLCASSLAGEYTIYFGEGSWLTVV.

This chain joins TRBV3-1 (or the pseudogene TRBV3-2) and TRBJ1-6; D is unresolved. Germline-derived CDR1 and CDR2 are LGHDT and YNNKEL (reference sequence). This CDR3 has 13 amino acids. Trimming removed 4 bases at V and 7 bases at J, with 8 bases between. This chain's CDR3 is CASSPLENSPLHF. CDR3 DNA sequence: TGTGCCAGCAGCCCGCTAGAGAATTCACCCCTCCACTTT.

The V gene is TRBV7-2, the J gene TRBJ1-1; D gene ambiguous. Looked up from germline, CDR1 is SGHTA and CDR2 is FQGNSA. V gave up 4 bases and J gave up 5 bases, with 14 bases separating them. The CDR3 extends over 14 amino acids. The CDR3 nucleotides are TGTGCCAGCAGCTCCCTCTACGTTGAGACTGAAGCTTTCTTT. As protein: CASSSLYVETEAFF.

This clone was observed once. The chain is built from TRBV19 and TRBJ2-5, with 9 bases aligning to TRBD1. CDR1 LNHDA and CDR2 SQIVND come from the germline V gene (reference sequence). The CDR3 sequence is 14 residues long. V gave up 9 bases and J gave up 4 bases; unmatched junction bases: 9. CDR3 loop: CASGGDRVAETQYF. The CDR3 DNA reads TGTGCCAGCGGCGGGGACAGGGTGGCAGAGACCCAGTACTTC.

The chain uses TRBV30 and TRBJ1-6; 7 bases fit TRBD1. CDR1 is GTSNPN and CDR2 is SVGIG in the germline V gene (reference sequence). With V trimmed by 2 bases and J by 9 bases, 4 bases remained unmatched. This CDR3 has 13 residues. CDR3 in amino acids: CAWSPDRSSPLHF. The DNA of the CDR3 is TGTGCCTGGAGTCCGGACAGGAGTTCACCCCTCCACTTT.

The chain joins TRBV30 to TRBJ1-2; 10 nucleotides align to TRBD1. Germline values: CDR1 GTSNPN, CDR2 SVGIG (reference sequence). The CDR3 sequence is 13 residues long. J gave up 7 bases and V 2 bases, and 4 bases lay outside the gene matches. CDR3 nucleotides: TGTGCCTGGAGTATTGGACAGGGGGGTGGCTACACCTTC. This codes for CAWSIGQGGGYTF. The full variable domain, its missing parts supplied by reference TRBV30 and TRBJ1-2, is SQTIHQWPATLVQPVGSPLSLECTVEGTSNPNLYWYRQAAGRGLQLLFYSVGIGQISSEVPQNLSASRPQDRQFILSSKKLLLSDSGFYLCAWSIGQGGGYTFGSGTRLTVV.

This clone has only one observation. The chain couples TRBV2 to TRBJ1-1; possibly TRBD1 for D (6 bases). The CDR3 sequence is 14 residues long. Germline-derived CDR1 and CDR2 are SNHLY and FYNNEI. Trimming cost V 5 bases and J 4 bases, with 14 bases left between them. The CDR3 nucleotides are TGTGCCAGCAGTACCCACAAAGGGGGCACTGAAGCTTTCTTT. Protein sequence: CASSTHKGGTEAFF.

V is TRBV28 and J is TRBJ1-1; D unclear. V gave up 2 bases and J gave up 4 bases, with 8 bases separating them. This CDR3 is 13 amino acids long. CDR1 and CDR2 from the germline V gene are MDHEN and SYDVKM. CDR3: CASSLDPGTEAFF. In DNA form, the CDR3 reads TGTGCCAGCAGTTTAGATCCGGGCACTGAAGCTTTCTTT. Variable domain in full (rest from reference TRBV28 and TRBJ1-1): DVKVTQSSRYLVKRTGEKVFLECVQDMDHENMFWYRQDPGLGLRLIYFSYDVKMKEKGDIPEGYSVSREKKERFSLILESASTNQTSMYLCASSLDPGTEAFFGQGTRLTVV.

The chain carries TRBV5-4 and TRBJ2-2; 8 bases match TRBD1. Trimming took 2 bases from V and 1 from J; bases not matched to a gene: 1. Germline loops: CDR1 SGHNT, CDR2 YYREEE (reference sequence). The CDR3 extends over 15 amino acids. The CDR3 bases are TGTGCCAGCAGCTTAGACAGGGGGAACACCGGGGAGCTGTTTTTT. Amino acid sequence: CASSLDRGNTGELFF.

The CDR3 DNA follows: TGTGCCAGCAGCCTCGGACAGGGGGGTACCGGGGAGCTGTTTTTT. Amino acids: CASSLGQGGTGELFF. V and J are TRBV2 and TRBJ2-2, with TRBD1 matching over 10 bases. The V and J ends lost 6 bases and 5 bases, in that order; junction bases with no gene match: 6. Germline V gene sequence: CDR1 SNHLY, CDR2 FYNNEI. This CDR3 has 15 residues. Drawing the rest from reference TRBV2 and TRBJ2-2, the complete variable domain is EPEVTQTPSHQVTQMGQEVILRCVPISNHLYFYWYRQILGQKVEFLVSFYNNEISEKSEIFDDQFSVERPDGSNFTLKIRSTKLEDSAMYFCASSLGQGGTGELFFGEGSRLTVL.

This chain uses TRBV11-3 with TRBJ1-1, with D perhaps matching TRBD1 (5 bases). Looked up from germline, CDR1 is SGHNT and CDR2 is YENEEA. CDR3 size: 15 residues. The V end lost 1 base, the J end lost 1 base, and 10 bases lay between the germline ends. DNA of the CDR3: TGTGCCAGCAGCTTAGTCGGCAGGGAGAACACTGAAGCTTTCTTT. Protein product: CASSLVGRENTEAFF.

The V and J genes are TRBV6-1 and TRBJ1-3; 10 nucleotides line up with TRBD1. After removal of 0 bases from V and 8 bases from J, the junction contained 16 bases not matched to a gene. The CDR3 extends over 19 amino acids. Per the germline V gene, CDR1 is MNHNS and CDR2 is SASEGT. The CDR3 DNA reads as TGTGCCAGCAGTGAAGCCTATTCTCCGGGGACAGGGGTTGGTTACACCATATATTTT. Translating it yields CASSEAYSPGTGVGYTIYF.

The V gene is TRBV2, the J gene TRBJ2-1; 12 positions match TRBD2. CDR1 and CDR2 from the germline V gene are SNHLY and FYNNEI. After removal of 5 bases from V and 13 bases from J, the junction contained 9 bases not matched to a gene. The CDR3 length is 14 residues. The CDR3 bases are TGTGCCAGCAGTTTGGCTAGCGGGGGGGGCCTTCAGTTCTTC. Its translation: CASSLASGGGLQFF.

This chain joins TRBV5-6 and TRBJ1-5; TRBD1 agrees at 9 bases. The CDR3 covers 18 residues. Germline V gene data show CDR1 as SGHDT and CDR2 as YYEEEE. V lost 1 base and J lost 0; bases outside the gene matches: 8. CDR3 bases: TGTGCCAGCAGCTTGTACAGGGGGCGCGGGTTTAGCAATCAGCCCCAGCATTTT. Translated: CASSLYRGRGFSNQPQHF.

This clone was detected a few times. V gene TRBV19 combines with J gene TRBJ1-5; 7 bases fit TRBD1. Losses at the gene ends were 6 bases for V and 0 bases for J; bases not matched to a gene: 8. The CDR3 covers 16 residues. In germline, CDR1 is LNHDA, CDR2 SQIVND (reference sequence). The CDR3 reads CASSQNRGYSNQPQHF. The CDR3 DNA reads as TGTGCCAGTAGCCAAAACAGGGGATATAGCAATCAGCCCCAGCATTTT.

The chain links TRBV7-8 to TRBJ1-2; no definite D call. The ends were cut back, 1 base at V and 6 bases at J, with 12 bases in the middle. The CDR3 spans 14 residues. Per germline, CDR1 SGHVS and CDR2 FQNEAQ. For the CDR3, the DNA is TGTGCCAGCAGCTTAGAACCGTCTAGGAATGGCTACACCTTC. Protein product: CASSLEPSRNGYTF. The full variable domain, its missing parts supplied by reference TRBV7-8 and TRBJ1-2, is GAGVSQSPRYKVAKRGQDVALRCDPISGHVSLFWYQQALGQGPEFLTYFQNEAQLDKSGLPSDRFFAERPEGSVSTLKIQRTQQEDSAVYLCASSLEPSRNGYTFGSGTRLTVV.

This sequence joins TRBV19 and TRBJ2-6, with a tentative D call TRBD2 (6 bases). This CDR3 comprises 15 residues. The germline V gene has CDR1 LNHDA and CDR2 SQIVND (reference sequence). Trimming shortened V by 6 bases and J by 0 bases, and 9 bases separated the two germline ends. The CDR3 is CASSAGSSGANVLTF. The CDR3 bases are TGTGCCAGTAGCGCGGGGAGCTCTGGGGCCAACGTCCTGACTTTC.

This clone has a single count. The chain couples TRBV6-1 to TRBJ1-5; unclear D gene. Germline CDR1 and CDR2: MNHNS and SASEGT. V was clipped by 3 bases and J by 5 bases, with 11 bases between them. The CDR3 spans 14 residues. The CDR3 region has the DNA TGTGCCAGCAGTGATACCCCCGGGGATCAGCCCCAGCATTTT. Protein: CASSDTPGDQPQHF.

This chain connects TRBV19 to TRBJ1-2, with 8 bases matching TRBD1. The CDR3 is 15 residues long. Germline assignment: CDR1 LNHDA and CDR2 SQIVND (reference sequence). The V segment lost 2 bases and the J segment 3 bases; nucleotides outside the gene matches: 5. The CDR3 nucleotides are TGTGCCAGTAGTATAACAGGGGGAGCGGACTATGGCTACACCTTC. The encoded protein is CASSITGGADYGYTF.

The V call is TRBV2, the J call TRBJ2-1; D possibly corresponds to TRBD1 (5 bases). This CDR3 is 11 amino acids long. Germline values: CDR1 SNHLY, CDR2 FYNNEI. Between the trimmed V and J ends, which lost 11 bases and 6 bases, there was a span of 11 bases. The CDR3 protein is CAGSGANEQFF. The CDR3 nucleotides read TGTGCCGGGTCTGGGGCCAATGAGCAGTTCTTC. The full variable domain, in which reference TRBV2 and TRBJ2-1 provide the parts outside the CDR3, is EPEVTQTPSHQVTQMGQEVILRCVPISNHLYFYWYRQILGQKVEFLVSFYNNEISEKSEIFDDQFSVERPDGSNFTLKIRSTKLEDSAMYFCAGSGANEQFFGPGTRLTVL.

This chain links TRBV6-5 with TRBJ1-5; weak D call: TRBD1 (6 bases). Trimming shortened V by 4 bases and J by 0 bases, and 10 bases separated the two germline ends. The CDR3 length is 15 residues. Germline CDR1 is MNHEY and CDR2 is SVGAGI. CDR3 amino acids: CASSSGHHSNQPQHF. DNA of the CDR3: TGTGCCAGCAGTTCGGGACATCATAGCAATCAGCCCCAGCATTTT.

The CDR3 sequence is CASSLKSRLAGGHEQFF. The CDR3 DNA follows: TGTGCCAGCAGCCTTAAGTCAAGACTAGCGGGGGGGCACGAGCAGTTCTTC. The chain is built from TRBV7-2 and TRBJ2-1; 14 bases line up with TRBD2. The V segment lost 5 bases and the J segment 10 bases; nucleotides outside the gene matches: 13. In germline, CDR1 is SGHTA, CDR2 FQGNSA. This CDR3 contains 17 residues.

The chain has TRBV7-2 and TRBJ1-2; D is unresolved. The length of the CDR3 is 12 residues. V gave up 5 bases and J gave up 5 bases, with 9 bases separating them. Germline CDR1 reads SGHTA; CDR2 reads FQGNSA. Written as DNA, the CDR3 is TGTGCCAGCAGCGGCGACATTTATGGCTACACCTTC. It is translated as CASSGDIYGYTF.

V gene TRBV7-9 combines with J gene TRBJ1-6; D gene ambiguous. The CDR3 is made up of 14 amino acids. V was shortened by 6 bases and J by 8 bases, with 14 bases between the two germline ends. From germline, CDR1 is SEHNR and CDR2 FQNEAQ (reference sequence). The CDR3 nucleotides are TGTGCCAGCAGTCATAGTTTTGAGGATTCACCCCTCCACTTT. It encodes CASSHSFEDSPLHF.

V usage is TRBV19 and J usage is TRBJ1-5, with TRBD1 matching over 7 bases. The trim removed 6 bases at V and 1 base at J, leaving 6 bases unmatched. CDR3 length: 15 amino acids. Germline CDR1 LNHDA, CDR2 SQIVND (reference sequence). In DNA form, the CDR3 reads TGTGCCAGTAGGTCGACAGGGATCAGCAATCAGCCCCAGCATTTT. It specifies CASRSTGISNQPQHF.

This clone was counted a single time. The chain is built from TRBV28 and TRBJ2-5; D gene uncertain. This CDR3 comprises 13 residues. From germline, CDR1 is MDHEN and CDR2 SYDVKM. Trimming cost V 3 bases and J 4 bases, with 9 bases left between them. As DNA, the CDR3 is TGTGCCAGCAGTTTGAACAGTCCAGAGACCCAGTACTTC. This encodes CASSLNSPETQYF. Full variable domain (outside the CDR3, taken from reference TRBV28 and TRBJ2-5): DVKVTQSSRYLVKRTGEKVFLECVQDMDHENMFWYRQDPGLGLRLIYFSYDVKMKEKGDIPEGYSVSREKKERFSLILESASTNQTSMYLCASSLNSPETQYFGPGTRLLVL.

J is TRBJ2-2 and V is TRBV11-3; TRBD1 agrees at 9 bases. Germline V gene data show CDR1 as SGHNT and CDR2 as YENEEA. The ends lost 5 bases at V and 7 bases at J; junction bases unmatched: 8. The length of the CDR3 is 15 residues. CDR3 protein: CASSVPGQGIGELFF. The CDR3, as DNA: TGTGCCAGCAGCGTCCCGGGACAGGGCATCGGGGAGCTGTTTTTT.